The present T cell receptor beta chain was sequenced within a study of T cell responses to AZD1222 COVID-19 vaccine. Findings of the study overall: Spike-specific TCR breadth and depth were elevated following two AZD1222 doses. Close to half of spike-specific TCRs reportedly recognize unmutated variant regions.

The repertoire was sequenced with immunoSEQ multiplex PCR; TCRdb's copy has only in-frame clones and lacks some. The sample holds about 140,000 clones, around 92% seen once. This clone was seen a single time. Its target is unknown. V lost 1 base to trimming and J lost 8 bases, with 5 bases between them. The CDR3 is 12 amino acids. Germline V gene data show CDR1 as MGHDK and CDR2 as SYGVNS. Sequenced here: peripheral blood, sampled 28 days after the second AZD1222 dose. The chain links TRBV25-1 to TRBJ1-4; D is unclear. This receptor was taken from an adult who received the AZD1222 COVID-19 vaccine. For the CDR3, the DNA is TGTGCCAGCAGTGAATTAACGGAAAAACTGTTTTTT. It codes for CASSELTEKLFF.